This T cell receptor beta chain emerged from a study of tumor-infiltrating lymphocytes in oesophageal squamous cell carcinoma. CDR1 KGHDR and CDR2 SFDVKD come from the germline V gene. The CDR3 covers 15 residues. TCRdb recomputed calls from the PCR reads with MiXCR, one row per CDR3 protein. The table records roughly 20,000 distinct CDR3 sequences, around half of them present only once. This receptor was obtained from a male donor with esophageal squamous cell carcinoma. Sequenced: esophageal tumor tissue. This chain uses TRBV24-1 with TRBJ2-5; 9 positions agree with TRBD1. TRBJ2-1 matches the DNA end more closely, so the J call is doubtful. The CDR3 region is CATSDPGQGWNEQFF. CDR3 DNA sequence: TGTGCCACCAGTGACCCGGGACAGGGATGGAATGAGCAGTTCTTC.